This TCR beta chain is from a study of T cell responses to AZD1222 COVID-19 vaccine. Whole-study findings and limits: Mostly white British, mostly female donors; authors suggested clonal diversity may be underestimated.

Timing groups of about 4 and about 12 weeks for second doses were pooled. Assay used: immunoSEQ multiplex PCR; TCRdb lists only in-frame clones, some missing. The sample shows approximately 70,000 clones, roughly 80% of them seen only once. Remarks on this clone: The antigen remains unidentified.

The V and J ends lost 6 bases and 2 bases respectively, with 9 bases between them. This CDR3 has 13 residues. Germline V gene sequence: CDR1 SGHRS, CDR2 YFSETQ. J is TRBJ2-1 and V is TRBV5-1; no reliable D call. The origin of this receptor is an adult who received the AZD1222 COVID-19 vaccine. Sample: peripheral blood, taken 28 days after the second AZD1222 dose. CDR3 DNA sequence: TGCGCCAGCATCTCTCTTACCTACAATGAGCAGTTCTTC. It yields the protein CASISLTYNEQFF.